These 32 T cell receptor beta chains were all obtained from the same sample, sequenced in a study of HIV-infected patients and healthy controls. TCRdb recomputed calls from the 5' RACE reads with MiXCR, one row per CDR3 protein. The sample holds tens of thousands of distinct CDR3 sequences; 15% to 20% are singletons and the top ten take 1.4%. Sequenced input: CD4+ T cells from blood. These receptor sequences come from a human donor in good health.

This clonotype was detected ten times or more. The J gene is TRBJ2-1, the V gene TRBV6-2 or TRBV6-3; D unclear. CDR1 and CDR2 from the germline V gene are MNHEY and SVGEGT. This CDR3 contains 11 residues. V dropped 6 bases and J dropped 5 bases, with 5 bases sitting between them. CDR3 sequence: CASSLNNEQFF. The CDR3 nucleotides are TGTGCCAGCAGCCTAAACAATGAGCAGTTCTTC.

This clonotype was seen ten or more times. The CDR3 loop is CSASGGSAKNIQYF. The CDR3 nucleotides read TGCAGTGCTAGCGGAGGTTCAGCCAAAAACATTCAGTACTTC. The V gene is TRBV20-1, the J gene TRBJ2-4, with D possibly being TRBD2 (5 bases). The CDR3 has 14 amino acids. Trimming shortened V by 3 bases and J by 0 bases, and 9 bases separated the two germline ends. CDR1 and CDR2 from the germline V gene are DFQATT and SNEGSKA (reference sequence).

This clonotype has at least ten counts. The CDR3 is CASRRGGRSTGELFF. The CDR3 nucleotides are TGTGCCAGCAGGCGGGGCGGGAGAAGCACCGGGGAGCTGTTTTTT. The chain uses TRBV12-3 or TRBV12-4 and TRBJ2-2; 7 bases match TRBD2. The CDR3 has 15 residues. V dropped 6 bases and J dropped 4; count of bases not matched to a gene: 8.

V usage is TRBV25-1 and J usage is TRBJ2-1; weak D call: TRBD2 (6 bases). The germline V gene encodes CDR1 MGHDK and CDR2 SYGVNS. V lost 4 bases, J lost 7 bases, and 17 bases lay in between. The CDR3 spans 15 residues. The CDR3 region is CASSGAAGSRNEQFF. For the CDR3, the DNA is TGTGCCAGCAGTGGGGCAGCGGGTTCGCGGAATGAGCAGTTCTTC.

This clonotype was counted ten times or more. V and J are TRBV5-5 and TRBJ2-5; D not certain. The ends were cut back, 3 bases at V and 3 bases at J, with 18 bases in the middle. Per germline, CDR1 SGHKS and CDR2 YYEKEE (reference sequence). CDR3 length: 16 amino acids. CDR3 sequence (DNA): TGTGCCAGCAGCTACGGATCACTCTCCTCCAAAGAGACCCAGTACTTC. Translated, it gives CASSYGSLSSKETQYF.

This clonotype was recorded at least ten times. Here the CDR3 reads CASSLAEFRTEAFF. The CDR3 region has the DNA TGTGCCAGCAGTTTAGCGGAGTTTCGTACTGAAGCTTTCTTT. The gene calls are TRBV12-3 or TRBV12-4 and TRBJ1-1; unclear D gene. V shed 0 bases and J shed 5 bases, with 10 bases lying between them. CDR3 length: 14 residues.

This clonotype was observed a handful of times. This rearrangement joins TRBV5-1 to TRBJ1-1, with 9 bases aligning to TRBD1. There are 13 residues in the CDR3. V dropped 3 bases and J dropped 5; count of bases not matched to a gene: 2. CDR1 is SGHRS, CDR2 YFSETQ, per germline. In nucleotides, the CDR3 is TGCGCCAGCAGCTGGACAGGGGAAACTGAAGCTTTCTTT. Its protein product is CASSWTGETEAFF.

This clonotype occurred many times. This chain links TRBV6-6 with TRBJ2-1, with unresolved D. There are 14 residues in the CDR3. V was cut by 5 bases and J by 2 bases, with 10 bases left in between. Germline V gene sequence: CDR1 MNHNY, CDR2 SVGAGI (reference sequence). CDR3 protein: CASSVTGPYNEQFF. The CDR3 DNA reads as TGTGCCAGCAGTGTTACTGGACCCTACAATGAGCAGTTCTTC.

In this sample, this clonotype turned up many times. The chain couples TRBV30 to TRBJ2-2; D is uncertain. CDR3 size: 16 residues. Germline V gene data show CDR1 as GTSNPN and CDR2 as SVGIG (reference sequence). The V end lost 0 bases, the J end lost 3 bases, and 14 bases lay between the germline ends. This CDR3 is CAWSVPVRGYTGELFF. The CDR3 DNA follows: TGTGCCTGGAGTGTACCGGTCCGAGGTTACACCGGGGAGCTGTTTTTT.

This clonotype showed up many times. This chain uses TRBV12-3 or TRBV12-4 with TRBJ1-5; D uncertain. Trimming stripped 7 bases from V and 3 bases from J, with 13 bases between. The CDR3 consists of 14 residues. DNA for the CDR3: TGTGCCAGCAAAGGACCGTATCCCAATCAGCCCCAGCATTTT. Protein product: CASKGPYPNQPQHF.

In its sample, this clonotype was seen many times. V gene TRBV29-1 combines with J gene TRBJ1-5; 9 bases line up with TRBD1. Germline V CDR1 and CDR2: SQVTM, ANQGSEA. V shed 6 bases, J shed 2 bases, and the junction held 5 bases outside the gene matches. CDR3 length equals 14 residues. CDR3 DNA sequence: TGCAGCGTCGCCACAGGGGGCGGCAATCAGCCCCAGCATTTT. Translating it yields CSVATGGGNQPQHF.

This clonotype was seen at least ten times. The chain combines TRBV4-3 with TRBJ2-3; no clear D gene. CDR3 size: 13 residues. Trimming took 0 bases from V and 4 from J, leaving 5 bases between them. Germline CDR1 and CDR2: LGHNA and YSLEER. The CDR3 DNA reads as TGCGCCAGCAGCCAAGATTACCCAGATACGCAGTATTTT. Residues: CASSQDYPDTQYF.

At least ten counts were recorded for this clonotype. CDR3 sequence reads: CASSQGGPSDTQYF. CDR3 sequence (DNA): TGTGCCAGCAGCCAAGGTGGACCCAGCGATACGCAGTATTTT. This chain links TRBV3-1 with TRBJ2-3; D not resolved. Germline-derived CDR1 and CDR2 are LGHDT and YNNKEL (reference sequence). Trimming removed 1 base at V and 6 bases at J, with 11 bases between. The CDR3 is 14 residues long.

The table lists this clonotype with many counts. CDR3 sequence (DNA): TGTGCCAGTAGTACCAAGCGGACAGCAATGAACACTGAAGCTTTCTTT. This gives the protein CASSTKRTAMNTEAFF. The V call is TRBV19, the J call TRBJ1-1, with D perhaps TRBD1 (6 bases). V lost 4 bases, J lost 0 bases, and 15 bases lay in between. The CDR3 is made up of 16 amino acids. Looked up from germline, CDR1 is LNHDA and CDR2 is SQIVND (reference sequence).

This clonotype came up a few times. V and J are TRBV20-1 and TRBJ2-1; 9 bases align to TRBD2. V gave up 2 bases and J gave up 12 bases; unmatched junction bases: 11. CDR1 DFQATT and CDR2 SNEGSKA come from the germline V gene (reference sequence). The CDR3 contains 14 residues. In DNA form, the CDR3 reads TGCAGTGCTAGATATCTCCTAGCGGGGATGTCGCAGTTCTTC. Translation gives CSARYLLAGMSQFF.

The CDR3 loop reads CASGAGLAAYEQYF. The CDR3 region has the DNA TGTGCCAGCGGTGCAGGACTAGCGGCCTACGAGCAGTACTTC. The chain recombines TRBV12-3 or TRBV12-4 with TRBJ2-7; 10 nucleotides agree with TRBD2. The CDR3 is 14 residues long. V shed 8 bases and J 2 bases; nucleotides not matched to a gene: 6.

This clonotype was counted a few times. The chain recombines TRBV27 with TRBJ2-7; the match to TRBD2 covers 9 bases. CDR3 size: 15 residues. CDR1 and CDR2 from the germline V gene are MNHEY and SMNVEV (reference sequence). V gave up 3 bases and J gave up 7 bases; unmatched junction bases: 10. CDR3 DNA: TGTGCCAGCAGTTTCCACCTAGCGGGGAGGTTGGAGCAGTACTTC. Translated: CASSFHLAGRLEQYF.

Many counts were recorded for this clonotype. The chain links TRBV29-1 to TRBJ2-1; 7 nucleotides agree with TRBD2. The length of the CDR3 is 17 residues. J gave up 4 bases and V 4 bases, and 16 bases lay outside the gene matches. CDR1 and CDR2 from the germline V gene are SQVTM and ANQGSEA. CDR3 amino acids: CSVGGSGLTLNYNEQFF. The CDR3 bases are TGCAGCGTTGGGGGTAGCGGGCTAACCTTAAATTACAATGAGCAGTTCTTC.

V usage is TRBV7-9 and J usage is TRBJ1-2, with D possibly matching TRBD1 (5 bases). The CDR3 consists of 14 residues. Between the trimmed V and J ends, which lost 5 bases and 5 bases, there was a span of 15 bases. Germline CDR1 reads SEHNR; CDR2 reads FQNEAQ (reference sequence). In nucleotides, the CDR3 is TGTGCCAGCAGCGGGGACGGATCCGTTTATGGCTACACCTTC. Its translation is CASSGDGSVYGYTF.

The CDR3 reads CASSVMDTQYF. Written as DNA, the CDR3 is TGTGCCAGCAGCGTCATGGATACGCAGTATTTT. The chain links TRBV3-1 to TRBJ2-3; D is undetermined. The CDR3 runs 11 residues. Germline lookup yields CDR1 LGHDT and CDR2 YNNKEL (reference sequence). The ends were cut back, 5 bases at V and 6 bases at J, with 6 bases in the middle.

Sample share makes this clonotype medium-sized. The chain employs TRBV29-1 and TRBJ1-1; 7 bases fit TRBD1. V lost 4 bases and J lost 2; bases outside the gene matches: 4. This CDR3 spans 13 amino acids. Germline V CDR1 and CDR2: SQVTM, ANQGSEA. The CDR3 protein is CSVARQGNTEAFF. CDR3 bases: TGCAGCGTTGCACGACAGGGAAACACTGAAGCTTTCTTT.

There are a few counts of this clonotype. V and J are TRBV10-3 and TRBJ1-1; D is uncertain. Trimming took off 4 bases at V and 11 bases at J, with 17 bases between the two ends. Germline values: CDR1 ENHRY, CDR2 SYGVKD. The CDR3 runs to 13 residues. The CDR3 DNA reads as TGTGCCATCAGTGGGACTCTACAAAGTAGCGCTTTCTTT. Translating gives CAISGTLQSSAFF.

This CDR3 reads CSASSDYGYTF. CDR3 DNA: TGCAGTGCTAGTAGCGACTATGGCTACACCTTC. V and J are TRBV20-1 and TRBJ1-2; D call uncertain. This CDR3 spans 11 amino acids. CDR1 DFQATT and CDR2 SNEGSKA come from the germline V gene (reference sequence). V dropped 3 bases and J dropped 3 bases, with 5 bases sitting between them.

This clonotype was counted at least ten times. V usage is TRBV24-1 and J usage is TRBJ2-3; D not certain. CDR3 size: 12 residues. The V gene lost 4 bases and the J gene lost 3 bases, with 4 bases spanning the gap. The V gene's germline CDR1 is KGHDR and CDR2 SFDVKD. The CDR3 reads CATSDPTDTQYF. The CDR3 DNA is TGTGCCACCAGTGACCCGACAGATACGCAGTATTTT.

This clonotype turned up a few times. The J gene is TRBJ1-1, the V gene TRBV15, with TRBD1 matching 8 bases. Trimming removed 3 bases from V and 6 bases from J; junction bases left unmatched: 12. The length of the CDR3 is 16 residues. The germline V gene has CDR1 LNHNV and CDR2 YYDKDF (reference sequence). Written as DNA, the CDR3 is TGTGCCACCAGCAGCAGACAGGGGAGCCCTAACGCTGAAGCTTTCTTT. Protein: CATSSRQGSPNAEAFF.

The rearrangement joins TRBV29-1 to TRBJ2-3, with 7 nucleotides matching TRBD1. Germline V CDR1 and CDR2: SQVTM, ANQGSEA. V lost 7 bases to trimming and J lost 4 bases; unmatched junction nucleotides: 11. The CDR3 length is 14 residues. CDR3 loop: CSGPDRVLPDTQYF. The CDR3 nucleotides read TGCAGCGGACCTGACAGGGTCCTGCCAGATACGCAGTATTTT.

This clonotype was detected many times. The chain recombines TRBV29-1 with TRBJ1-1, with D perhaps matching TRBD1 (5 bases). This CDR3 comprises 14 residues. Trimming pared 6 bases from V and 1 base from J, leaving 15 bases between. The V gene's germline CDR1 is SQVTM and CDR2 ANQGSEA. The CDR3 sequence: CSVGTGQTNTEAFF. For the CDR3, the DNA is TGCAGCGTGGGGACCGGCCAGACGAACACTGAAGCTTTCTTT.

The rearrangement links TRBV12-3 or TRBV12-4 to TRBJ1-1; 8 bases match TRBD1. This CDR3 has 14 residues. Trimming cost V 3 bases and J 6 bases; bases outside gene matches: 6. Here the CDR3 reads CASSFQQGASEAFF. Here the CDR3 DNA reads TGTGCCAGCAGTTTTCAGCAGGGGGCCTCTGAAGCTTTCTTT.

This rearrangement joins TRBV12-3 or TRBV12-4 to TRBJ1-5, with D possibly being TRBD1 (6 bases). The CDR3 has 13 residues. Between the trimmed V and J ends, which lost 3 bases and 6 bases, there was a span of 9 bases. The CDR3 here is CASSFTGPQPQHF. CDR3 bases: TGTGCCAGCAGTTTTACAGGGCCTCAGCCCCAGCATTTT.

This clonotype was seen ten or more times. The chain uses TRBV24-1 and TRBJ2-3; D might be TRBD1 (6 bases). Germline values: CDR1 KGHDR, CDR2 SFDVKD. The CDR3 totals 15 residues. Trimming took off 3 bases at V and 2 bases at J, with 11 bases between the two ends. Here the CDR3 reads CATSDPGTTTDTQYF. For the CDR3, the DNA is TGTGCCACCAGTGATCCCGGGACAACCACAGATACGCAGTATTTT.

The CDR3 DNA reads as TGTGCCAGCAGCCTCTATCCCGGGACCCCTAGCACAGATACGCAGTATTTT. Protein sequence: CASSLYPGTPSTDTQYF. V usage is TRBV3-1 and J usage is TRBJ2-3, with D perhaps being TRBD1 or TRBD2 (5 bases each). The ends were cut back, 4 bases at V and 0 bases at J, with 17 bases in the middle. Germline V gives CDR1 LGHDT, CDR2 YNNKEL (reference sequence). This CDR3 has 17 amino acids.

This clonotype was picked up many times. The genes are TRBV7-2 and TRBJ2-5; 9 nucleotides match TRBD2. The CDR3 loop spans 15 amino acids. V was clipped by 5 bases and J by 3 bases; unmatched bases: 7. Germline CDR1 SGHTA, CDR2 FQGNSA. CDR3 in amino acids: CASSAPSGAKETQYF. Written as DNA, the CDR3 is TGTGCCAGCAGCGCCCCTAGCGGGGCGAAAGAGACCCAGTACTTC.